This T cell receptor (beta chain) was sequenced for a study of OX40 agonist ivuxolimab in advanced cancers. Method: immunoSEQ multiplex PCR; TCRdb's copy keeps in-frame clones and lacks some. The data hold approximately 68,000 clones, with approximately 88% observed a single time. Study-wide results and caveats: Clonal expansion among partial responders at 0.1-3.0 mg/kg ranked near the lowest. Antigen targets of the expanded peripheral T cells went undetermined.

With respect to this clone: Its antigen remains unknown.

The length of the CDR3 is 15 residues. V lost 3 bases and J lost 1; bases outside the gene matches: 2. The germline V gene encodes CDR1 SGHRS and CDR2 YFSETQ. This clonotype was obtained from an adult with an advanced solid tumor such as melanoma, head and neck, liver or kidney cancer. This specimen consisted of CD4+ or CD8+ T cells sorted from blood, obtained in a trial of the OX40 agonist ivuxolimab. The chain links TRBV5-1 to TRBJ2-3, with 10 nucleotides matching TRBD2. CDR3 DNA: TGCGCCAGCAGCTCCCTAGCGGGGGGCACAGATACGCAGTATTTT. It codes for CASSSLAGGTDTQYF.